The clone carrying this TCR beta chain showed up just a few times. The antigen remains unidentified. V lost 1 base to trimming and J lost 2 bases, with 17 bases between them. Germline values: CDR1 SGHVS, CDR2 FNYEAQ. The CDR3 is 17 residues long. These data originate in a study of T cells in Graves' hyperthyroidism and ophthalmopathy. General study findings and limits: A 13 V-J model separated ophthalmopathy from stable hyperthyroidism.

Hyperthyroidism was newly diagnosed in patients aged 18 to 65 (duration under 2 months). What was amplified from RNA transcripts were TCR beta CDR3 regions. TCR CDR3 regions were first amplified by RT-PCR with HTBI primers. MiXCR was run by TCRdb on the multiplex PCR reads, yielding one entry per CDR3 protein. The table has about 740,000 distinct CDR3 sequences, about 15% seen once. Input material: blood. The receptor was derived from a woman younger than 30 with Graves' hyperthyroidism. V usage is TRBV7-6 and J usage is TRBJ1-1; the D gene is possibly TRBD1 (5 bases). The CDR3 here is CASSLVAWGRYNTEAFF. DNA of the CDR3: TGTGCCAGCAGCTTAGTAGCTTGGGGACGGTATAACACTGAAGCTTTCTTT.